This T cell receptor beta chain was recorded in a study of neurological immune-mediated disorders. Germline CDR1 reads MNHEY; CDR2 reads SMNVEV (reference sequence). V lost 5 bases, J lost 0 bases, and 10 bases lay in between. The CDR3 runs to 14 residues. With 10-nucleotide random UMIs, 5'RACE was used to make the cDNA. Over 180 million TCR-beta sequences from 15-18 subjects were obtained in each sequencing run. TCRdb reprocessed the 5' RACE reads with MiXCR, giving one entry per CDR3 protein. The sample includes under 60,000 distinct CDR3 sequences, 10% of them seen just once. This clonotype was seen many times. The target antigen is unknown. Study-wide points: None of the CDR3 amino acid sequences of expanded clones recurred across subjects, suggesting private repertoires in all groups. Whereas HTLV-1-associated myelopathy showed the most TCR clonal expansion, multiple sclerosis showed the least, with levels below those of healthy controls.

Sequenced input: PBMCs. The chain links TRBV27 to TRBJ1-1; D is uncertain. The TCR originated in a woman in her forties with HTLV-1-associated myelopathy (HAM/TSP). The CDR3, as DNA: TGTGCCAGCAGTCCGGACGGATTGAACACTGAAGCTTTCTTT. This encodes CASSPDGLNTEAFF.